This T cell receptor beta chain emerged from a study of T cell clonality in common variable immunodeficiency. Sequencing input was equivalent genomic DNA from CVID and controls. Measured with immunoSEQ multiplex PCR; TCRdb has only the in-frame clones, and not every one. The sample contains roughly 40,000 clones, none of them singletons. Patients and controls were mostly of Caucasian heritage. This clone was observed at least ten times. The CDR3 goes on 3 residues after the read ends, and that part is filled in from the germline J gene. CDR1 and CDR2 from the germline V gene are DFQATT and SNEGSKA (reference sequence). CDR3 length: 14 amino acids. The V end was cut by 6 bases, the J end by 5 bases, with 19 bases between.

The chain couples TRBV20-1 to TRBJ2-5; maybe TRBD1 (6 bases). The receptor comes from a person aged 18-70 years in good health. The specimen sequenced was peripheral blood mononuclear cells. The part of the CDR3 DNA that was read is TGCAGTGCCCCCTCCCAGGGGACCGCGGAGACC. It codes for CSAPSQGTAET. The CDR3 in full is CSAPSQGTAETQYF.